Following are 5 T cell receptor beta chains from one sample sequenced in a study of blood T cell repertoires in COVID-19 (TCRdb year 2020). Libraries were made using the immunoSEQ multiplex PCR assay. TCRdb obtained this table from immuneACCESS and retained in-frame rearrangements with V and J assigned. These tables miss some clones; where compared with another copy, unresolved V genes account for less than half of the shortfall, and the remainder is unexplained. This sample is represented by approximately 82,000 clones; around 89% of them were singletons. About 15% of the sample is in the top ten clones. Specimen: peripheral blood. The receptor set was obtained from a man between 65 and 85 years old with active or convalescent COVID-19.

This chain uses TRBV5-1 with TRBJ2-7, with a tentative D call TRBD2 (5 bases). The CDR3 extends over 16 amino acids. Deletions cut 0 bases from V and 3 bases from J, with 16 bases between. Per germline, CDR1 SGHRS and CDR2 YFSETQ. CDR3 sequence (DNA): TGCGCCAGCAGCTTGGGGGAGCTTACCCTAAACTACGAGCAGTACTTC. It is translated as CASSLGELTLNYEQYF.

V gene TRBV27 combines with J gene TRBJ2-5; 10 nucleotides match TRBD2. The CDR3 contains 15 residues. Germline CDR1 and CDR2: MNHEY and SMNVEV (reference sequence). V lost 6 bases to trimming and J lost 6 bases; unmatched junction nucleotides: 10. The CDR3 region has the DNA TGTGCCAGCAGGGCACAGCGGGAGGGCCAGAAGACCCAGTACTTC. It codes for CASRAQREGQKTQYF.

The rearrangement links TRBV12-3 or TRBV12-4 to TRBJ2-5; a possible D gene is TRBD2 (5 bases). The CDR3 length is 13 residues. Trimming shortened V by 6 bases and J by 3 bases, and 11 bases separated the two germline ends. DNA for the CDR3: TGTGCCAGCAGCCGACGGCGGGAAGAGACCCAGTACTTC. It yields the protein CASSRRREETQYF.

J is TRBJ2-5 and V is TRBV29-1; TRBD2 agrees at 11 bases. Germline-derived CDR1 and CDR2 are SQVTM and ANQGSEA. The CDR3 covers 16 residues. Germline trimming cut 6 bases from V and 5 bases from J; bases unmatched to any gene: 14. CDR3 amino acids: CSVGAGSGRAGETQYF. The DNA for the CDR3 is TGCAGCGTCGGGGCGGGTAGCGGGAGGGCCGGTGAGACCCAGTACTTC.

This clone came up once. V is TRBV6-5 and J is TRBJ2-7; D may be TRBD1 (5 bases). There are 14 residues in the CDR3. V was pared by 2 bases and J by 3 bases, with 11 bases between. CDR1 and CDR2 (germline): MNHEY, SVGAGI. The CDR3: CASSYTTGVYEQYF. CDR3 in DNA: TGTGCCAGCAGTTACACCACAGGAGTCTACGAGCAGTACTTC.